One and the same sample provided the 17 T cell receptor beta chains below, sequenced in a study of preoperative IRX-2 immunotherapy in early breast cancer. This table comes from immunoSEQ multiplex PCR, and its TCRdb copy is limited to in-frame clones, with some not included. The sample has more than 3,000 clones, 69% seen once. The treatment: preoperative locoregional IRX-2 cytokine immunotherapy. The starting material was tumor tissue, obtained before IRX-2 immunotherapy. The origin of the receptors is a human donor with breast cancer.

This clone was recorded a few times. The V call is TRBV6-8, the J call TRBJ2-2, with 8 bases fitting TRBD1. V dropped 4 bases and J dropped 2; count of bases not matched to a gene: 3. The germline CDR1 and CDR2 sequences are MNHGY and SAAAGT. This CDR3 spans 15 amino acids. CDR3 amino acids: CASSWGQVNTGELFF. The CDR3 nucleotides are TGTGCCAGCAGTTGGGGACAGGTTAACACCGGGGAGCTGTTTTTT.

This clone is medium-sized (0.01 to 0.1%). The chain carries TRBV19 and TRBJ1-1; no firm D call. V lost 3 bases, J lost 0 bases, and 14 bases lay in between. This CDR3 is built from 16 residues. Germline CDR1 is LNHDA and CDR2 is SQIVND (reference sequence). The CDR3, as DNA: TGTGCCAGTAGTATGGGGAGGTCGGAGATGAACACTGAAGCTTTCTTT. Protein product: CASSMGRSEMNTEAFF.

The CDR3 DNA sequence: TGTGCCAGCGGTAGCGGGCCCCGCACAGATACGCAGTATTTT. It codes for CASGSGPRTDTQYF. The chain combines TRBV6-8 with TRBJ2-3, with 7 bases matching TRBD2. The CDR3 consists of 14 residues. With V trimmed by 8 bases and J by 1 base, 6 bases remained unmatched. Germline V gene lookup returns CDR1 MNHGY and CDR2 SAAAGT.

The table lists this clone with a few counts. V gene TRBV19 combines with J gene TRBJ1-5; a possible D gene is TRBD1 (6 bases). The germline V gene has CDR1 LNHDA and CDR2 SQIVND (reference sequence). The CDR3 consists of 16 residues. Trimming removed 4 bases at V and 7 bases at J, with 20 bases between. CDR3 amino acids: CASSTFLTGMRQPQHF. DNA for the CDR3: TGTGCCAGTAGTACCTTTCTGACAGGCATGAGACAGCCCCAGCATTTT.

This clone was seen once. The rearrangement uses TRBV28 and TRBJ2-2; D gene unclear. CDR3 length equals 17 residues. Trimming pared 6 bases from V and 6 bases from J, leaving 23 bases between. In germline, CDR1 is MDHEN, CDR2 SYDVKM. The CDR3 DNA reads TGTGCCAGCAGCACCCCTCTTGAGAGTGATGTCGCCGGGGAGCTGTTTTTT. Protein sequence: CASSTPLESDVAGELFF.

This chain links TRBV6-8 with TRBJ2-7; D possibly matches TRBD1 or TRBD2 (6 bases each). V was shortened by 2 bases and J by 5 bases, with 13 bases between the two germline ends. CDR1 is MNHGY, CDR2 SAAAGT, per germline. The CDR3 has 14 residues. CDR3: CASSYGGTINEQYF. CDR3 DNA sequence: TGTGCCAGCAGTTACGGCGGGACAATCAACGAGCAGTACTTC.

V is TRBV19 and J is TRBJ2-3; 10 bases are a match to TRBD1. V lost 2 bases, J lost 0 bases, and 8 bases stayed unmatched. Looked up from germline, CDR1 is LNHDA and CDR2 is SQIVND (reference sequence). The CDR3 is 18 residues long. The CDR3 protein is CASSIIGTGALSTDTQYF. The CDR3 nucleotides read TGTGCCAGTAGTATAATTGGGACAGGGGCACTTAGCACAGATACGCAGTATTTT.

J is TRBJ2-3 and V is TRBV7-6; D may be TRBD2 (5 bases). From germline, CDR1 is SGHVS and CDR2 FNYEAQ. V dropped 3 bases and J dropped 4 bases, with 14 bases sitting between them. The CDR3 length is 15 residues. CDR3 in amino acids: CASSLGRGPADTQYF. CDR3 nucleotide sequence: TGTGCCAGCAGCTTGGGGAGAGGGCCGGCAGATACGCAGTATTTT.

The chain carries TRBV18 and TRBJ2-7, with D perhaps TRBD1 (6 bases). Looked up from germline, CDR1 is KGHSH and CDR2 is LQKENI. With 3 bases removed from V and 6 bases from J, the gap between germline ends came to 21 bases. The CDR3 covers 16 residues. CDR3 region: CASSPTVAGASTEQYF. The DNA for the CDR3 is TGTGCCAGCTCACCTACCGTCGCAGGGGCCTCTACCGAGCAGTACTTC.

The J gene is TRBJ2-3, the V gene TRBV11-3; 10 bases align to TRBD2. Germline V CDR1 and CDR2: SGHNT, YENEEA. Germline trimming cut 5 bases from V and 4 bases from J; bases unmatched to any gene: 9. CDR3 size: 16 residues. The CDR3 nucleotides read TGTGCCAGCAGCCCAGGGGCTAGCGGGGGCGCAGATACGCAGTATTTT. This translates into CASSPGASGGADTQYF.

The rearrangement links TRBV27 to TRBJ1-2; D is unresolved. The V gene's germline CDR1 is MNHEY and CDR2 SMNVEV (reference sequence). CDR3 length: 13 residues. V lost 5 bases, J lost 6 bases, and 13 bases lay in between. CDR3 bases: TGTGCCAGCAGTACCCCTTACGGTGATGGCTACACCTTC. Protein product: CASSTPYGDGYTF.

The rearrangement uses TRBV18 and TRBJ2-1, with 10 bases lining up with TRBD2. CDR1 and CDR2 from the germline V gene are KGHSH and LQKENI. The ends lost 3 bases at V and 6 bases at J; junction bases unmatched: 14. This CDR3 has 18 amino acids. The CDR3 sequence: CASSPSLPSGGAFNEQFF. The DNA of the CDR3 is TGTGCCAGCTCACCTTCTCTCCCTAGCGGGGGAGCATTCAATGAGCAGTTCTTC.

The V gene is TRBV14, the J gene TRBJ2-1; D possibly corresponds to TRBD1 (7 bases). The CDR3 covers 14 residues. CDR1 and CDR2 from the germline V gene are SGHDN and FVKESK. Trimming removed 3 bases from V and 4 bases from J, with 10 bases in between. The chain's CDR3 is CASSQQGGYNEQFF. The CDR3 nucleotides read TGTGCCAGCAGCCAGCAGGGGGGATACAATGAGCAGTTCTTC.

As DNA, the CDR3 is TGTGCCAGCAGCTTATTCGGCGGCAGGGGACTCGTAGCCAACGTCCTGACTTTC. Its protein is CASSLFGGRGLVANVLTF. The V call is TRBV11-3, the J call TRBJ2-6; D may match TRBD1 or TRBD2 (6 bases each). Deletions cut 2 bases from V and 7 bases from J, with 21 bases between. CDR3 size: 18 residues. Per the germline V gene, CDR1 is SGHNT and CDR2 is YENEEA.

The V and J genes are TRBV18 and TRBJ1-4, with D tentatively TRBD1 (5 bases). CDR1 KGHSH and CDR2 LQKENI come from the germline V gene. The V end lost 2 bases, the J end lost 7 bases, and 11 bases lay between the germline ends. The CDR3 contains 14 residues. CDR3 amino acids: CASSPVGAGEKLFF. The CDR3 DNA is TGTGCCAGCTCACCAGTAGGGGCGGGTGAAAAACTGTTTTTT.

This rearrangement joins TRBV28 to TRBJ1-1, with D possibly matching TRBD1 (5 bases). In germline, CDR1 is MDHEN, CDR2 SYDVKM. Trimming removed 3 bases at V and 1 base at J, with 9 bases between. The length of the CDR3 is 14 residues. CDR3 nucleotide sequence: TGTGCCAGCAGTTTTGCAGGGTCGAACACTGAAGCTTTCTTT. It yields the protein CASSFAGSNTEAFF.

J is TRBJ1-4 and V is TRBV18; a weak D match, TRBD1 (5 bases). V was shortened by 3 bases and J by 7 bases, with 12 bases between the two germline ends. The CDR3 runs 14 residues. The germline V gene has CDR1 KGHSH and CDR2 LQKENI. This CDR3 reads CASSPRGSGEKLFF. DNA of the CDR3: TGTGCCAGCTCACCGAGGGGTTCGGGTGAAAAACTGTTTTTT.